This TCR beta chain was captured in a study of cytomegalovirus exposure and HLA in healthy donors. Study-wide results and limits: Later analysis associated a missense DCLRE1C variant with TCR beta V- and J-gene trimming. Later work associated 16,951 TCR beta sequences with HLA alleles at 0.05 false discovery rate.

This CDR3 contains 16 residues. Trimming took 4 bases from V and 1 from J; bases not matched to a gene: 10. The germline V gene has CDR1 SGHRS and CDR2 YFSETQ. The sample holds a few counts of this clone. Its antigen is currently unknown. Both 60 Vbeta primers and 13 Jbeta primers went into the PCR. TCRdb keeps only in-frame clones here, not all; method: immunoSEQ multiplex PCR. The table includes roughly 100,000 clones, roughly three quarters detected once. This sequence originates from a young woman in good health and CMV-seropositive. Material: PBMCs. This sequence joins TRBV5-1 and TRBJ2-5; TRBD1 aligns across 7 bases. The CDR3 DNA reads TGCGCCAGCAGCACCTCGGGACAGCGAGGCCAAGAGACCCAGTACTTC. Translating it yields CASSTSGQRGQETQYF.